This is a list of T cell receptor beta chains from one sample in a study of T cell repertoires in aging, cancer and after chemotherapy. MiXCR, run by TCRdb on the multiplex PCR reads, gives a single entry per CDR3 protein. The table shows 6,000 to 6,500 distinct CDR3 sequences, with about 30% occurring only once. Sequences were obtained from blood. These TCRs come from a human donor with a blood cancer. Both conserved end residues are trimmed from each CDR3. D genes are given only for firm matches.

V: TRBV27
D: TRBD2
J: TRBJ2-1
CDR3: ASSPLAGSYNEQF

V: TRBV15
D: TRBD1
J: TRBJ1-4
CDR3: ATSETGNSFREKLF

V: TRBV11-3
D: .
J: TRBJ2-7
CDR3: ASSLGGGRVVEQY

V: TRBV4-3
D: .
J: TRBJ1-5
CDR3: ASSLQGTQPQH

V: TRBV12-3/TRBV12-4
D: TRBD2
J: TRBJ2-7
CDR3: ASSPQSGGPSEQY

V: TRBV30
D: .
J: TRBJ2-7
CDR3: AWSLGYEQY

V: TRBV30
D: .
J: TRBJ1-3
CDR3: AWRGSGNTIY

V: TRBV12-3/TRBV12-4
D: TRBD2
J: TRBJ2-3
CDR3: ASSLRLAADTQY

V: TRBV11-3
D: .
J: TRBJ2-6
CDR3: ASSLPAGANVLT

V: TRBV30
D: .
J: TRBJ2-2
CDR3: AWSVRAGLTGELF

V: TRBV12-3/TRBV12-4
D: .
J: TRBJ2-3
CDR3: ASSLSAGGTDTQY

V: TRBV19
D: .
J: TRBJ1-6
CDR3: ASRSGRSNSPLH

V: TRBV13
D: .
J: TRBJ2-3
CDR3: ASSVVSWGSTDTQY

V: TRBV20-1
D: TRBD1
J: TRBJ1-5
CDR3: SAAQGGSNQPQH

V: TRBV6-2/TRBV6-3
D: TRBD1
J: TRBJ2-5
CDR3: ASSESLGQGETQY

V: TRBV7-9
D: .
J: TRBJ2-5
CDR3: ASSFAETQY

V: TRBV15
D: .
J: TRBJ2-1
CDR3: ATSPSGTLYNEQF

V: TRBV6-5
D: .
J: TRBJ1-3
CDR3: ASSSPPATSGNTIY

V: TRBV20-1
D: .
J: TRBJ2-5
CDR3: SARVASSGQETQY

V: TRBV6-6
D: TRBD1
J: TRBJ2-7
CDR3: ASSHTGGFYEQY

V: TRBV27
D: TRBD1
J: TRBJ1-5
CDR3: ASSLLWDRGGQPQH

V: TRBV7-9
D: .
J: TRBJ2-2
CDR3: ASSPRGLLIGELF

V: TRBV29-1
D: TRBD1
J: TRBJ2-5
CDR3: SAPGTGQETQY